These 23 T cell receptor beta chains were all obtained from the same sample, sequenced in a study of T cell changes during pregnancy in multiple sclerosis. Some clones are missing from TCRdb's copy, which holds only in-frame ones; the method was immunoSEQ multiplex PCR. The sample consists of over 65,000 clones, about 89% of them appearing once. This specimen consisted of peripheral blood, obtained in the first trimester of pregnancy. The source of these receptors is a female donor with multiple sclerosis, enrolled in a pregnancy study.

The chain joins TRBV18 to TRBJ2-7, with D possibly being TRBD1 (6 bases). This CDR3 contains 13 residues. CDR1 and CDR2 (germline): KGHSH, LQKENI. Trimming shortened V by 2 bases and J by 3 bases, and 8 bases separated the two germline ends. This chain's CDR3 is CASSPDRIYEQYF. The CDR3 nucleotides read TGTGCCAGCTCACCAGACAGGATCTACGAGCAGTACTTC.

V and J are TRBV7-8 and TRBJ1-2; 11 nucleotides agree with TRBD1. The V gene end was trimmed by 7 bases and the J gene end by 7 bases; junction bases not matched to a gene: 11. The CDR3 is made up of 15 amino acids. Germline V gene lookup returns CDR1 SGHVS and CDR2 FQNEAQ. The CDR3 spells CASTPGQGVVFGYTF. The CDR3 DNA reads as TGTGCCAGCACCCCGGGACAGGGGGTGGTGTTTGGCTACACCTTC.

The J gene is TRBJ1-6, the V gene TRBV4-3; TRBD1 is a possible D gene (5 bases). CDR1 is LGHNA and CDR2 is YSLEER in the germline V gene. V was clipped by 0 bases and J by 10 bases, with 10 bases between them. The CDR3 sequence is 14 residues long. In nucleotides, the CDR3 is TGCGCCAGCAGCCAAGAAAGGGGACTGTCACCCCTCCACTTT. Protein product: CASSQERGLSPLHF.

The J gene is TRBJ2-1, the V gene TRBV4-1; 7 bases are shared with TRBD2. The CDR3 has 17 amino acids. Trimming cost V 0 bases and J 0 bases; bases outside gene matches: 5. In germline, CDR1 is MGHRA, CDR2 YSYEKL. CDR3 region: CASSQDGRGSSYNEQFF. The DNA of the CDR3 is TGCGCCAGCAGCCAAGACGGTCGCGGGAGCTCCTACAATGAGCAGTTCTTC.

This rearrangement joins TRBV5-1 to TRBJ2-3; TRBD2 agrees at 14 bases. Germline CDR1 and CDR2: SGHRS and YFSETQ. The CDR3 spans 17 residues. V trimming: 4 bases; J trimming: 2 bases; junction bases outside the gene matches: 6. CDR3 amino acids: CASSRLTSGGATDTQYF. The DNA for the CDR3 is TGCGCCAGCAGCCGGCTGACTAGCGGGGGGGCCACAGATACGCAGTATTTT.

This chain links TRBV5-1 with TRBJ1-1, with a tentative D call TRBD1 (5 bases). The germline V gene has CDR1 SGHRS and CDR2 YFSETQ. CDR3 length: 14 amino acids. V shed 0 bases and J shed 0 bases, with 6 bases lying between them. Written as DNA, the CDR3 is TGCGCCAGCAGCTTGGCAGGGATGAACACTGAAGCTTTCTTT. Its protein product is CASSLAGMNTEAFF.

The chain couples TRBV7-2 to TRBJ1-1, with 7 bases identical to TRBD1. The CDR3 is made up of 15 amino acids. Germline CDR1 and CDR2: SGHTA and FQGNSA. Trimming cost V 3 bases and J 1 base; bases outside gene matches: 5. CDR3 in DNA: TGTGCCAGCAGCTTGAGGGGGCTCGGGAACACTGAAGCTTTCTTT. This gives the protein CASSLRGLGNTEAFF.

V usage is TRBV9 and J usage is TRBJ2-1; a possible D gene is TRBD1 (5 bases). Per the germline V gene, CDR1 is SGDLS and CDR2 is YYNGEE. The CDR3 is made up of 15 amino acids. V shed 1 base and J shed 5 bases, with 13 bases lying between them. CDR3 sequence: CASSVQGSFNNEQFF. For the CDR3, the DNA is TGTGCCAGCAGCGTACAGGGTTCGTTTAACAATGAGCAGTTCTTC. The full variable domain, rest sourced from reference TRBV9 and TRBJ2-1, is DSGVTQTPKHLITATGQRVTLRCSPRSGDLSVYWYQQSLDQGLQFLIQYYNGEERAKGNILERFSAQQFPDLHSELNLSSLELGDSALYFCASSVQGSFNNEQFFGPGTRLTVL.

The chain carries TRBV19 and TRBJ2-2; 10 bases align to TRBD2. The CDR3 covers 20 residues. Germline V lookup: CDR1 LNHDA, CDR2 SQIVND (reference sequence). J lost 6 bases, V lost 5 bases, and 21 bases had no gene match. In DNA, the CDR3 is TGTGCCAGTAGTTCCCAGCGGGTAGCGGGAGGCACGCTCTCCTCCGGGGAGCTGTTTTTT. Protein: CASSSQRVAGGTLSSGELFF.

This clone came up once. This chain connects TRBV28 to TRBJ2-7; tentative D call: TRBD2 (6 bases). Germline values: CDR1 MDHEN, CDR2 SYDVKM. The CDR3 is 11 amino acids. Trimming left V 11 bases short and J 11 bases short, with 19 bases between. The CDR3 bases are TGTGCCGCCGTCAGCGGAGGGAGAGAGTACTTC. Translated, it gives CAAVSGGREYF.

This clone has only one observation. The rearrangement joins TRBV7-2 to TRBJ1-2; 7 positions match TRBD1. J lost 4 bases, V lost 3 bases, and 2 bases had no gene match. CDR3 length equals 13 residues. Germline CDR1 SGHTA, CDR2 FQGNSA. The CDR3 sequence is CASSFNRGYGYTF. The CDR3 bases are TGTGCCAGCAGCTTCAACAGGGGCTATGGCTACACCTTC.

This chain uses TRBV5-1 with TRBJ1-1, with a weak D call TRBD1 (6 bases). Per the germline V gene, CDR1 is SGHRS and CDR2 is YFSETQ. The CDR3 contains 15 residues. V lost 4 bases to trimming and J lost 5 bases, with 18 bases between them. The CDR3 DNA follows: TGCGCCAGCAGCAGGGGGGGAGGGGATGGAACTGAAGCTTTCTTT. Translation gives CASSRGGGDGTEAFF.

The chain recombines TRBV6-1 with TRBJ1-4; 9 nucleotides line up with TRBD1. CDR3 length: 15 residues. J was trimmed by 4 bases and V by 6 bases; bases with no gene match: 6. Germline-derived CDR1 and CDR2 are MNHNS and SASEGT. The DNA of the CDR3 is TGTGCCAGCAGGGACAGGGGCGCGGGTAATGAAAAACTGTTTTTT. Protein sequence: CASRDRGAGNEKLFF.

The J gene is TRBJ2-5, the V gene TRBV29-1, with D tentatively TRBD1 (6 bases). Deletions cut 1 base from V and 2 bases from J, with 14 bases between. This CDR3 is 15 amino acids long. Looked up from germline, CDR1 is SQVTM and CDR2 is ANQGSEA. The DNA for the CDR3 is TGCAGCGTTGAAGGGGGGCGAGGTGCTCAAGAGACCCAGTACTTC. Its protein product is CSVEGGRGAQETQYF. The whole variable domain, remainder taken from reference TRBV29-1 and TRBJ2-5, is SAVISQKPSRDICQRGTSLTIQCQVDSQVTMMFWYRQQPGQSLTLIATANQGSEATYESGFVIDKFPISRPNLTFSTLTVSNMSPEDSSIYLCSVEGGRGAQETQYFGPGTRLLVL.

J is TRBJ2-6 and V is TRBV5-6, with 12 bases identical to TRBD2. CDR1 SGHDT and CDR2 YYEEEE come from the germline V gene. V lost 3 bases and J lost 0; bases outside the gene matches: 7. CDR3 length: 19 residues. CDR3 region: CASSWGGLAGLSGANVLTF. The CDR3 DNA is TGTGCCAGCAGCTGGGGAGGACTAGCGGGACTCTCTGGGGCCAACGTCCTGACTTTC. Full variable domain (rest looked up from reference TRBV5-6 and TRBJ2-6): DAGVTQSPTHLIKTRGQQVTLRCSPKSGHDTVSWYQQALGQGPQFIFQYYEEEERQRGNFPDRFSGHQFPNYSSELNVNALLLGDSALYLCASSWGGLAGLSGANVLTFGAGSRLTVL.

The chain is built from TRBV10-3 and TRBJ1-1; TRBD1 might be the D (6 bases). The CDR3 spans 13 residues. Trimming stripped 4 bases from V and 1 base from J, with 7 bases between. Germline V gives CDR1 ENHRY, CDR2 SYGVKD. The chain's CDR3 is CAISVGGNTEAFF. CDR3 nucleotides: TGTGCCATCAGTGTAGGGGGGAACACTGAAGCTTTCTTT.

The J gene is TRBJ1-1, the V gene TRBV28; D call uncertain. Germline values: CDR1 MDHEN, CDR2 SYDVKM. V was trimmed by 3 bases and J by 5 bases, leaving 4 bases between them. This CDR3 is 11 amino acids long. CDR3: CASSFGTEAFF. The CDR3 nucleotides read TGTGCCAGCAGTTTCGGGACTGAAGCTTTCTTT.

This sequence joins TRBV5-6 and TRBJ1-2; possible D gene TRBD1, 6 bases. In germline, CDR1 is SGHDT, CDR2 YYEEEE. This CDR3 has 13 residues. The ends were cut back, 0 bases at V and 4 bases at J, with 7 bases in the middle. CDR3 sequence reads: CASSLEQGYGYTF. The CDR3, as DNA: TGTGCCAGCAGCTTGGAACAGGGCTATGGCTACACCTTC. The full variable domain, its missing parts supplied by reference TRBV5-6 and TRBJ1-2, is DAGVTQSPTHLIKTRGQQVTLRCSPKSGHDTVSWYQQALGQGPQFIFQYYEEEERQRGNFPDRFSGHQFPNYSSELNVNALLLGDSALYLCASSLEQGYGYTFGSGTRLTVV.

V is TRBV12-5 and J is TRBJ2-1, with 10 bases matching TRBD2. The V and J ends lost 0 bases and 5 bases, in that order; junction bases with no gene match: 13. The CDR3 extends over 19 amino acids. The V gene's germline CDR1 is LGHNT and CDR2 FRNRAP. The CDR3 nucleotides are TGTGCTAGTGGTTTGGTATTGCTAAGCGGGAGGGTTCGGGACAATGAGCAGTTCTTC. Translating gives CASGLVLLSGRVRDNEQFF. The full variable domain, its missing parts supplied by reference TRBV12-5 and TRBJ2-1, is DARVTQTPRHKVTEMGQEVTMRCQPILGHNTVFWYRQTMMQGLELLAYFRNRAPLDDSGMPKDRFSAEMPDATLATLKIQPSEPRDSAVYFCASGLVLLSGRVRDNEQFFGPGTRLTVL.

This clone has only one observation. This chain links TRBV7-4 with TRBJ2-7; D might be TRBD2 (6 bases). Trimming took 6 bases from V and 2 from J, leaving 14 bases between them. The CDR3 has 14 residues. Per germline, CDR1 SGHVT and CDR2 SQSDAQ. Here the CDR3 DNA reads TGTGCCAGCAGGCGGGGCAGTGGAACCTACGAGCAGTACTTC. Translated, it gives CASRRGSGTYEQYF.

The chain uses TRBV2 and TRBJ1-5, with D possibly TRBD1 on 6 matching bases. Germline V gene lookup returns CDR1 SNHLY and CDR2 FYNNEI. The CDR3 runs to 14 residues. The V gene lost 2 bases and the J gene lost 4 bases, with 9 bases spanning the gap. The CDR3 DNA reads TGTGCCAGCAGTGAATTCAGGGGTAATCAGCCCCAGCATTTT. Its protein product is CASSEFRGNQPQHF.

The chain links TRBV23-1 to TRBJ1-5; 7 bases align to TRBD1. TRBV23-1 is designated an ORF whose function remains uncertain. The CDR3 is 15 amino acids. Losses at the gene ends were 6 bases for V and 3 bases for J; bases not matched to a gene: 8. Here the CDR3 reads CASRLGGQYNQPQHF. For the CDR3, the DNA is TGCGCCAGCAGATTGGGGGGACAGTACAATCAGCCCCAGCATTTT.

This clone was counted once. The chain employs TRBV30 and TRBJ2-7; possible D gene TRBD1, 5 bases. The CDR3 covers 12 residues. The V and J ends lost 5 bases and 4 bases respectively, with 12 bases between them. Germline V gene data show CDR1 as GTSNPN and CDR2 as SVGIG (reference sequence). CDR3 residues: CAWHRTKYEQYF. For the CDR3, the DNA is TGTGCCTGGCACAGGACAAAGTACGAGCAGTACTTC.